The 2 T cell receptor beta chains below were found in one sample sequenced in a study of blood T cell repertoires in COVID-19. This table comes from immunoSEQ multiplex PCR, and its TCRdb copy is limited to in-frame clones, with some not included. The sample lists about 430,000 clones; more than 70% were seen once. The sequenced sample consisted of PBMCs or T cells enriched from blood (not recorded which). The receptors derive from a woman aged 18-35 years who had been exposed to COVID-19.

The CDR3: CATSDLGLAGGSEQFF. CDR3 DNA sequence: TGTGCCACCAGTGATTTGGGACTAGCGGGGGGGAGTGAGCAGTTCTTC. The chain carries TRBV24-1 and TRBJ2-1, with 15 bases identical to TRBD2. V lost 0 bases to trimming and J lost 9 bases; unmatched junction nucleotides: 2. CDR1 is KGHDR, CDR2 SFDVKD, per germline. This CDR3 is built from 16 residues.

This clone was found a few times. The chain is built from TRBV15 and TRBJ1-1; tentatively, D is TRBD1 (5 bases). The CDR3 runs to 14 residues. Germline V gene data show CDR1 as LNHNV and CDR2 as YYDKDF (reference sequence). V was trimmed by 0 bases and J by 4 bases, leaving 9 bases between them. The CDR3 sequence: CATSRDLGVTEAFF. The CDR3 DNA reads as TGTGCCACCAGCAGAGATTTAGGGGTCACTGAAGCTTTCTTT.